This entry lists 27 T cell receptor beta chains sequenced from one sample in a study of T cell responses to AZD1222 COVID-19 vaccine. Assay: immunoSEQ multiplex PCR; the TCRdb copy retains only in-frame clones and omits some. Here the sample spans about 86,000 clones, about 72% being singletons. The sequences come from peripheral blood, collected on day 0 of AZD1222 vaccination. The receptors come from an adult in good health.

This chain joins TRBV6-4 and TRBJ2-1; 12 bases map to TRBD2. The CDR3 runs 16 residues. J gave up 0 bases and V 5 bases, and 2 bases lay outside the gene matches. The germline gives CDR1 MRHNA, CDR2 SNTAGT. The CDR3 DNA sequence: TGTGCCAGCAGTCAACTAGCGGGAGGCTCCTACAATGAGCAGTTCTTC. It is translated as CASSQLAGGSYNEQFF.

This clone was picked up one time. V usage is TRBV3-1 (or the pseudogene TRBV3-2) and J usage is TRBJ2-3; D may be TRBD1 (5 bases). Germline values: CDR1 LGHDT, CDR2 YNNKEL (reference sequence). V lost 6 bases and J 3 bases, leaving 10 bases between the germline ends. The CDR3 spans 13 residues. The CDR3 loop is CASSPGLTDTQYF. DNA for the CDR3: TGTGCCAGCAGTCCAGGGTTAACAGATACGCAGTATTTT.

The chain employs TRBV28 and TRBJ1-5, with TRBD1 matching over 9 bases. V was pared by 8 bases and J by 2 bases, with 13 bases of the junction left unmatched. The CDR3 consists of 17 residues. Germline values: CDR1 MDHEN, CDR2 SYDVKM. CDR3 nucleotides: TGTGCCAGCGCTTTTTACTTTACAGGGGGCGGCAATCAGCCCCAGCATTTT. This codes for CASAFYFTGGGNQPQHF. Complete variable domain (other parts from reference TRBV28 and TRBJ1-5): DVKVTQSSRYLVKRTGEKVFLECVQDMDHENMFWYRQDPGLGLRLIYFSYDVKMKEKGDIPEGYSVSREKKERFSLILESASTNQTSMYLCASAFYFTGGGNQPQHFGDGTRLSIL.

The chain uses TRBV24-1 and TRBJ2-1, with D maybe TRBD2 (5 bases). The ends were cut back, 9 bases at V and 2 bases at J, with 16 bases in the middle. Germline V lookup: CDR1 KGHDR, CDR2 SFDVKD. CDR3 size: 15 residues. The CDR3 DNA is TGTGCCACCCTCGAAGTACTAGAAACCTACAATGAGCAGTTCTTC. Encoded protein: CATLEVLETYNEQFF.

This clone was counted only a few times. The chain couples TRBV10-2 to TRBJ1-2; 8 bases line up with TRBD1. Losses at the gene ends were 0 bases for V and 6 bases for J; bases not matched to a gene: 6. Germline V gene lookup returns CDR1 WSHSY and CDR2 SAAADI. CDR3 size: 15 residues. The CDR3 sequence is CASSESVRGPNGYTF. CDR3 DNA: TGCGCCAGCAGTGAGTCCGTCAGGGGGCCGAATGGCTACACCTTC.

The genes are TRBV5-1 and TRBJ1-1; D not resolved. CDR3 length equals 14 residues. The V end lost 0 bases, the J end lost 1 base, and 7 bases lay between the germline ends. Germline CDR1 reads SGHRS; CDR2 reads YFSETQ. This chain's CDR3 is CASSLDGRNTEAFF. In DNA form, the CDR3 reads TGCGCCAGCAGCTTGGATGGGAGGAACACTGAAGCTTTCTTT.

The V gene is TRBV24-1, the J gene TRBJ1-3; D uncertain. V lost 4 bases, J lost 5 bases, and 8 bases lay in between. Germline V gene lookup returns CDR1 KGHDR and CDR2 SFDVKD. The CDR3 has 13 residues. The CDR3 sequence is CATSDRTRNTIYF. The CDR3 bases are TGTGCCACCAGTGACAGGACCAGAAACACCATATATTTT.

The rearrangement links TRBV19 to TRBJ2-5; the match to TRBD1 covers 8 bases. The CDR3 is made up of 14 amino acids. The germline V gene has CDR1 LNHDA and CDR2 SQIVND (reference sequence). The junction had 7 bases not matched to a gene; V was cut back by 5 bases and J by 5 bases. The CDR3 sequence is CASSDSRDRETQYF. CDR3 coding DNA: TGTGCCAGTAGTGACTCCCGGGACAGGGAGACCCAGTACTTC.

This clone was seen only a few times. V is TRBV12-5 and J is TRBJ1-1; possibly TRBD1 for D (5 bases). Between the trimmed V and J ends, which lost 2 bases and 11 bases, there was a span of 9 bases. Per germline, CDR1 LGHNT and CDR2 FRNRAP. The CDR3 is made up of 11 amino acids. CDR3 coding DNA: TGTGCTAGTGGTTTGTCAGGGTCGGCTTTCTTT. Translating it yields CASGLSGSAFF.

The chain carries TRBV30 and TRBJ2-1; D gene uncertain. Trimming took off 0 bases at V and 6 bases at J, with 9 bases between the two ends. The CDR3 has 13 amino acids. The germline CDR1 and CDR2 sequences are GTSNPN and SVGIG (reference sequence). DNA of the CDR3: TGTGCCTGGAGTGTAGCCCAGTTCAATGAGCAGTTCTTC. Encoded protein: CAWSVAQFNEQFF.

Comments on this clone: One end of the junction fails to match germline, which may point to a read error. This sequence joins TRBV7-7 and TRBJ2-5, with TRBD1 matching over 10 bases. The germline CDR1 and CDR2 sequences are SSHAT and FNYEAQ (reference sequence). The CDR3 loop spans 15 amino acids. The CDR3 sequence: CASSSHMGQGETQYF. As DNA, the CDR3 is TGTGCTAGCAGCTCGCATATGGGACAGGGGGAGACCCAGTACTTC.

This clone was observed a single time. The V call is TRBV10-2, the J call TRBJ2-5, with a weak D call TRBD1 (5 bases). Trimming took 6 bases from V and 0 from J, leaving 11 bases between them. This CDR3 is 14 amino acids long. The germline V gene has CDR1 WSHSY and CDR2 SAAADI. The CDR3 sequence: CASSGRTNQETQYF. DNA of the CDR3: TGCGCCAGCAGCGGAAGGACAAACCAAGAGACCCAGTACTTC.

This rearrangement joins TRBV24-1 to TRBJ2-3; 14 nucleotides match TRBD2. From germline, CDR1 is KGHDR and CDR2 SFDVKD. The trim removed 9 bases at V and 2 bases at J, leaving 9 bases unmatched. The CDR3 has 17 residues. CDR3 amino acids: CATAGLAGEGTTDTQYF. The CDR3 nucleotides are TGTGCCACCGCGGGACTAGCGGGAGAGGGGACCACAGATACGCAGTATTTT.

A few counts support this clone. The chain uses TRBV5-6 and TRBJ2-1; perhaps TRBD1 as D (6 bases). CDR3 size: 15 residues. V lost 3 bases and J lost 8, with 18 bases in between. Germline V CDR1 and CDR2: SGHDT, YYEEEE. The CDR3 spells CASSSWGPSVHEQFF. The CDR3 DNA is TGTGCCAGCAGCTCCTGGGGGCCAAGCGTCCATGAGCAGTTCTTC.

The table lists this clone with a count of one. The chain has TRBV12-3 or TRBV12-4 and TRBJ2-3; unclear D gene. The CDR3 contains 12 residues. Trimming left V 5 bases short and J 4 bases short, with 7 bases between. The CDR3: CASSPDPDTQYF. As DNA, the CDR3 is TGTGCCAGCAGTCCGGACCCAGATACGCAGTATTTT.

The chain uses TRBV19 and TRBJ2-2; 11 bases are a match to TRBD1. Germline assignment: CDR1 LNHDA and CDR2 SQIVND (reference sequence). Losses at the gene ends were 9 bases for V and 7 bases for J; bases not matched to a gene: 4. The CDR3 loop spans 13 amino acids. The CDR3 reads CASSGQGDGELFF. CDR3 coding DNA: TGTGCCAGCTCGGGACAGGGGGACGGGGAGCTGTTTTTT.

The rearrangement uses TRBV7-9 and TRBJ2-3, with D unresolved. Between the trimmed V and J ends, which lost 5 bases and 3 bases, there was a span of 18 bases. The CDR3 consists of 16 residues. Germline assignment: CDR1 SEHNR and CDR2 FQNEAQ (reference sequence). The CDR3 nucleotides read TGTGCCAGCAGCCCTCCGAGGTCGGACGGGACAGATACGCAGTATTTT. It encodes CASSPPRSDGTDTQYF.

The chain links TRBV18 to TRBJ1-2, with 7 positions matching TRBD1. CDR3 length: 14 residues. The germline gives CDR1 KGHSH, CDR2 LQKENI. The V segment lost 5 bases and the J segment 8 bases; nucleotides outside the gene matches: 11. The DNA for the CDR3 is TGTGCCAGCTCAGAATCACAGGGGCAGCTGGGCTACACCTTC. This encodes CASSESQGQLGYTF.

This clone appeared a few times. The V and J genes are TRBV28 and TRBJ2-4, with 7 bases that match TRBD1. The germline V gene encodes CDR1 MDHEN and CDR2 SYDVKM. V gave up 6 bases and J gave up 0 bases; unmatched junction bases: 11. The CDR3 loop spans 17 amino acids. CDR3 residues: CASSGLGTVIAKNIQYF. Written as DNA, the CDR3 is TGTGCCAGCAGCGGACTTGGGACAGTCATAGCCAAAAACATTCAGTACTTC.

This clone was picked up a small number of times. J is TRBJ2-2 and V is TRBV5-1; 9 bases align to TRBD1. J was trimmed by 2 bases and V by 3 bases; bases with no gene match: 2. The CDR3 covers 15 residues. Germline values: CDR1 SGHRS, CDR2 YFSETQ. CDR3 nucleotides: TGCGCCAGCAGCTGGGGACAGGGTAACACCGGGGAGCTGTTTTTT. Translated, it gives CASSWGQGNTGELFF.

This sequence joins TRBV28 and TRBJ1-5; D is ambiguous. V lost 2 bases and J 4 bases, leaving 12 bases between the germline ends. The CDR3 has 15 amino acids. The germline CDR1 and CDR2 sequences are MDHEN and SYDVKM. For the CDR3, the DNA is TGTGCCAGCAGTTTACCCCAGGCGGGGAATCAGCCCCAGCATTTT. Protein sequence: CASSLPQAGNQPQHF.

The rearrangement joins TRBV10-3 to TRBJ1-1; TRBD1 might be the D (6 bases). The CDR3 is 14 residues long. Germline CDR1 is ENHRY and CDR2 is SYGVKD. V gave up 0 bases and J gave up 1 base, with 6 bases separating them. The CDR3 bases are TGTGCCATCAGTGAGTCGACAGGGAACACTGAAGCTTTCTTT. It translates to CAISESTGNTEAFF.

The chain is built from TRBV10-1 and TRBJ2-1, with TRBD2 matching 9 bases. The CDR3 totals 16 residues. Germline lookup yields CDR1 WNHNN and CDR2 SYGVQD (reference sequence). V shed 3 bases and J 0 bases; nucleotides not matched to a gene: 3. The CDR3 DNA follows: TGCGCCAGCAGTGAAGGAGCGGGAGGCTCCTACAATGAGCAGTTCTTC. Translation gives CASSEGAGGSYNEQFF.

There are a few counts of this clone. The V call is TRBV7-6, the J call TRBJ2-3; 8 bases map to TRBD2. The germline V gene has CDR1 SGHVS and CDR2 FNYEAQ. The junction had 13 bases not matched to a gene; V was cut back by 2 bases and J by 3 bases. CDR3 length: 18 residues. The CDR3: CASSLFAPGGGRTDTQYF. Here the CDR3 DNA reads TGTGCCAGCAGCTTATTTGCCCCGGGCGGGGGGCGAACAGATACGCAGTATTTT.

This clone was recorded once. The V and J genes are TRBV4-1 and TRBJ2-7; 10 nucleotides align to TRBD2. Germline values: CDR1 MGHRA, CDR2 YSYEKL. The junction had 6 bases not matched to a gene; V was cut back by 1 base and J by 0 bases. The length of the CDR3 is 17 residues. The CDR3 loop is CASSQGLAGVSSYEQYF. The CDR3, as DNA: TGCGCCAGCAGCCAAGGTCTAGCGGGAGTTTCCTCCTACGAGCAGTACTTC.

The J gene is TRBJ2-6, the V gene TRBV6-2 or TRBV6-3; D call uncertain. The CDR3 spans 13 residues. Trimming stripped 0 bases from V and 3 bases from J, with 0 bases between. CDR1 is MNHEY and CDR2 is SVGEGT in the germline V gene. CDR3 nucleotide sequence: TGTGCCAGCAGTTACTCTGGGGCCAACGTCCTGACTTTC. Protein: CASSYSGANVLTF.

This sequence joins TRBV19 and TRBJ1-6; D remains unclear. This CDR3 is 15 amino acids long. CDR1 and CDR2 from the germline V gene are LNHDA and SQIVND (reference sequence). V lost 6 bases and J lost 7, with 16 bases in between. CDR3 DNA: TGTGCCAGTAGGGATCGGGCAGTGGGCAATTCACCCCTCCACTTT. This encodes CASRDRAVGNSPLHF.